What follows is one TCR beta chain and its context. The sample originates from a study of somatic mutations in cytotoxic T cells in rheumatoid arthritis. Trimming took 4 bases from V and 4 from J, leaving 11 bases between them. Germline-derived CDR1 and CDR2 are LGHNT and FRNRAP. The CDR3 loop spans 14 amino acids. Assay: immunoSEQ multiplex PCR; the TCRdb copy retains only in-frame clones and omits some. The sample has about 20,000 clones, less than 90% seen once; the top ten hold over 12%. Sequencing used CD8+ T cells sorted from blood. The chain carries TRBV12-5 and TRBJ2-1, with a possible D match to TRBD2 (6 bases). The TCR originated in a middle-aged man in good health. The CDR3 region has the DNA TGTGCTAGTGGTTGGGGAGGACCGTACAATGAGCAGTTCTTC. As protein: CASGWGGPYNEQFF.